Below are 17 T cell receptor beta chains sequenced from a single sample in a study of regulatory T cells in long-lasting Graves disease. Time point indicated: persistent/refractory GD, antithyroid drugs over 5 years with positive TRAb. From PBMCs, RNA was extracted and then used to make the TCR library. Arm-PCR of CDR3 regions with iRepertoire HTBI primers generated TCR beta libraries. TCRdb itself ran the multiplex PCR reads through MiXCR, one entry per CDR3 protein. The data show about 340,000 distinct CDR3 sequences, around 19% seen once. The sequences come from peripheral blood mononuclear cells (PBMCs), collected when the disease was refractory, from a patient treated with antithyroid drugs. These receptors all stem from a female donor with Graves disease.

This rearrangement joins TRBV3-1 to TRBJ2-7, with 7 bases fitting TRBD1. The CDR3 loop spans 18 amino acids. Germline assignment: CDR1 LGHDT and CDR2 YNNKEL (reference sequence). With V trimmed by 1 base and J by 2 bases, 14 bases remained unmatched. The CDR3 DNA follows: TGTGCCAGCAGCCAAGGAAGGGGGAACGGGGACAGAGCCTACGAGCAGTACTTC. Amino acids: CASSQGRGNGDRAYEQYF.

Details on this clonotype: A much larger clonotype is one base distant, so this may be a read error. This sequence joins TRBV12-3 or TRBV12-4 and TRBJ2-7; the D gene is possibly TRBD2 (5 bases). Trimming stripped 5 bases from V and 7 bases from J, with 15 bases between. The CDR3 contains 13 residues. CDR3 in amino acids: CASSHDLGLEQYF. The CDR3 DNA reads as TGTGCCAGCAGTCACGACCTCGGACTTGAGCAGTACTTC.

This clonotype was detected many times. The rearrangement uses TRBV2 and TRBJ2-7; D not resolved. Germline CDR1 SNHLY, CDR2 FYNNEI. V shed 3 bases and J shed 6 bases, with 12 bases lying between them. The CDR3 is 13 residues long. The chain's CDR3 is CASSDRYLGEQYF. The CDR3 DNA reads as TGTGCCAGCAGTGACAGGTACTTAGGCGAGCAGTACTTC.

V and J are TRBV7-8 and TRBJ2-7; D is unclear. The CDR3 extends over 14 amino acids. The V gene's germline CDR1 is SGHVS and CDR2 FQNEAQ. The germline V and J ends were trimmed by 2 bases and 4 bases, with 12 bases remaining between them. The CDR3 here is CASSLSSVEYEQYF. CDR3 in DNA: TGTGCCAGCAGCTTATCTTCTGTTGAGTACGAGCAGTACTTC.

The chain has TRBV7-9 and TRBJ2-3; D not certain. This CDR3 contains 13 residues. CDR1 SEHNR and CDR2 FQNEAQ come from the germline V gene (reference sequence). V was clipped by 1 base and J by 3 bases, with 5 bases between them. As DNA, the CDR3 is TGTGCCAGCAGCTTAGAGAAGACAGATACGCAGTATTTT. Translating gives CASSLEKTDTQYF.

This chain connects TRBV20-1 to TRBJ2-1, with 8 nucleotides matching TRBD2. This CDR3 is built from 16 residues. Trimming removed 0 bases from V and 0 bases from J; junction bases left unmatched: 4. Germline CDR1 and CDR2: DFQATT and SNEGSKA (reference sequence). CDR3 in DNA: TGCAGTGCTAGAGATCGTAGCGGGGCCTCCTACAATGAGCAGTTCTTC. This translates into CSARDRSGASYNEQFF.

J is TRBJ2-7 and V is TRBV6-1, with TRBD1 identical over 8 bases. V gave up 5 bases and J gave up 0 bases; unmatched junction bases: 6. The CDR3 runs to 15 residues. Germline CDR1 and CDR2: MNHNS and SASEGT. The CDR3 here is CASSNGDRSSYEQYF. The DNA of the CDR3 is TGTGCCAGCAGTAACGGGGACAGGAGCTCCTACGAGCAGTACTTC.

This clonotype came up a few times. The chain employs TRBV27 and TRBJ1-6; 8 nucleotides agree with TRBD1. This CDR3 contains 18 residues. J was trimmed by 11 bases and V by 1 base; bases with no gene match: 16. Germline CDR1 and CDR2: MNHEY and SMNVEV (reference sequence). The DNA of the CDR3 is TGTGCCAGCAGTTTATACCCACCGGACAGGGTTAAAACGGCACCCCTCCACTTT. It is translated as CASSLYPPDRVKTAPLHF.

The genes are TRBV20-1 and TRBJ2-3; D is uncertain. The CDR3 totals 13 residues. Per the germline V gene, CDR1 is DFQATT and CDR2 is SNEGSKA (reference sequence). Trimming took off 6 bases at V and 0 bases at J, with 10 bases between the two ends. In DNA form, the CDR3 reads TGCAGTGCAGACGACATGAGCACAGATACGCAGTATTTT. Its protein product is CSADDMSTDTQYF.

This clonotype was detected only once. The genes are TRBV20-1 and TRBJ2-1, with 7 bases fitting TRBD2. The CDR3 extends over 16 amino acids. Trimming took 2 bases from V and 6 from J; bases not matched to a gene: 13. Germline-derived CDR1 and CDR2 are DFQATT and SNEGSKA (reference sequence). In nucleotides, the CDR3 is TGCAGTGCTAGACGGCTAGCGGCGCGCGCGTCCAATGAGCAGTTCTTC. It codes for CSARRLAARASNEQFF.

This clonotype was picked up a small number of times. This rearrangement joins TRBV13 to TRBJ2-5, with D perhaps TRBD2 (5 bases). The CDR3 contains 15 residues. From germline, CDR1 is PRHDT and CDR2 FYEKMQ (reference sequence). V was cut by 2 bases and J by 2 bases, with 12 bases left in between. Here the CDR3 DNA reads TGTGCCAGCAGCTTAATAGGTAGCGAACAAGAGACCCAGTACTTC. Its translation is CASSLIGSEQETQYF.

The chain links TRBV14 to TRBJ1-1; D not certain. CDR3 length equals 16 residues. CDR1 is SGHDN and CDR2 is FVKESK in the germline V gene. Deletions cut 4 bases from V and 5 bases from J, with 20 bases between. The CDR3 coding sequence is TGTGCCAGCAGCCGTGAATGGGTGGGAGCGTCGACTGAAGCTTTCTTT. Translating it yields CASSREWVGASTEAFF.

The J gene is TRBJ2-2, the V gene TRBV4-2; D remains unclear. This CDR3 has 13 amino acids. V gave up 1 base and J gave up 6 bases, with 6 bases separating them. Germline V gene data show CDR1 as LGHNA and CDR2 as YNFKEQ. As DNA, the CDR3 is TGTGCCAGCAGCCAAGCCCGCTCCGGGGAGCTGTTTTTT. Amino acids: CASSQARSGELFF.

This chain links TRBV28 with TRBJ2-2; possible D gene TRBD2, 6 bases. The germline V and J ends were trimmed by 1 base and 5 bases, with 29 bases remaining between them. Germline CDR1 reads MDHEN; CDR2 reads SYDVKM. This CDR3 region has 21 residues. CDR3 coding DNA: TGTGCCAGCAGTTTATTGATTTCTATTTTTGCGGGACCACGATCAACCGGGGAGCTGTTTTTT. It specifies CASSLLISIFAGPRSTGELFF.

The chain employs TRBV7-9 and TRBJ1-6; 9 bases map to TRBD1. Trimming took 5 bases from V and 4 from J; bases not matched to a gene: 6. The CDR3 sequence is 16 residues long. CDR1 is SEHNR, CDR2 FQNEAQ, per germline (reference sequence). The CDR3 sequence is CASSGTGGSYNSPLHF. The CDR3 DNA reads TGTGCCAGCAGCGGCACAGGGGGCTCATATAATTCACCCCTCCACTTT.

Notes on this clonotype: Given a much more abundant clone one base away, this may be a read error. The CDR3 nucleotides are TGTGCCAGCAGCTTAGTGGGGTACACTGAAGCTTTCTTT. Protein sequence: CASSLVGYTEAFF. The V call is TRBV7-8, the J call TRBJ1-1; D gene unclear. The ends were cut back, 1 base at V and 3 bases at J, with 6 bases in the middle. Germline CDR1 is SGHVS and CDR2 is FQNEAQ. This CDR3 contains 13 residues.

Worth noting for this clonotype: A far larger clone is only one base removed, so a read error is likely. This chain connects TRBV7-8 to TRBJ2-5; 10 bases align to TRBD1. CDR1 SGHVS and CDR2 FQNEAQ come from the germline V gene. The ends lost 5 bases at V and 5 bases at J; junction bases unmatched: 11. The CDR3 has 16 amino acids. In DNA, the CDR3 is TGTGCCAGCAGCGAATGGGGGACAGGGGCATTTGAGACCCAGTACTTC. Protein product: CASSEWGTGAFETQYF. Combining the CDR3 with reference TRBV7-8 and TRBJ2-5 gives the whole variable domain GAGVSQSPRYKVAKRGQDVALRCDPISGHVSLFWYQQALGQGPEFLTYFQNEAQLDKSGLPSDRFFAERPEGSVSTLKIQRTQQEDSAVYLCASSEWGTGAFETQYFGPGTRLLVL.